A selection of T cell receptor beta chains follows, all from one sample in a study of shared clonotypes between healthy human individuals. Libraries were prepared by immunoSEQ multiplex PCR; TCRdb keeps only in-frame clonotypes and omits some of them. This table has fewer than 3 million clones, 85% to 95% appearing once. Source material: naive CD4+ T cells from PBMCs. Every receptor here comes from a man aged 18 to 30 in good health. Some clones in this sample may be carry-over from other donors' samples. Both conserved end residues are part of each CDR3. D genes are given only for firm matches. Part of the rows lack a size; the others show once, few, many or a class for expanded clones.

CDR3,DNA,V,size,D,J
CASSLETNTEAFF,TGTGCCAGCAGCTTAGAGACGAACACTGAAGCTTTCTTT,TRBV11-3,NA,NA,TRBJ1-1
CSGGRGGTEAFF,TGCAGCGGGGGACGTGGGGGAACTGAAGCTTTCTTT,TRBV29-1,NA,NA,TRBJ1-1
CASSFFSGSFQETQYF,TGCGCCAGCAGCTTTTTTAGCGGGAGCTTCCAAGAGACCCAGTACTTC,TRBV5-1,NA,TRBD2,TRBJ2-5
CAISESAGFLREQYF,TGTGCCATCAGTGAGTCGGCGGGTTTCCTTCGGGAGCAGTACTTC,TRBV10-3,NA,NA,TRBJ2-7
CAWSLPGQGIHEQYF,TGTGCCTGGAGTTTACCGGGACAGGGGATCCACGAGCAGTACTTC,TRBV30,NA,TRBD1,TRBJ2-7
CASSLSGVSGNTIYF,TGTGCCAGCAGTTTATCAGGAGTCTCTGGAAACACCATATATTTT,TRBV27,NA,NA,TRBJ1-3
CATSRVGNTEAFF,TGTGCCACCAGCAGAGTTGGGAACACTGAAGCTTTCTTT,TRBV15,NA,NA,TRBJ1-1
CASSWGQGVGTEAFF,TGCGCCAGCAGCTGGGGCCAGGGGGTTGGCACTGAAGCTTTCTTT,TRBV5-1,NA,TRBD1,TRBJ1-1
CASSLRFRASGAKNIQYF,TGTGCCAGCAGTTTAAGGTTTAGGGCTAGCGGGGCCAAAAACATTCAGTACTTC,TRBV28,NA,TRBD2,TRBJ2-4
CASRAVGKFSYNEQFF,TGTGCCAGCAGGGCTGTAGGGAAATTCTCCTACAATGAGCAGTTCTTC,TRBV5-6,NA,NA,TRBJ2-1
CASSRTSGSYEQYF,TGTGCCAGCAGTCGGACTTCTGGGAGCTACGAGCAGTACTTC,TRBV28,NA,NA,TRBJ2-7
CASSGTGENQPQHF,TGTGCCAGCAGCGGGACAGGGGAGAATCAGCCCCAGCATTTT,TRBV2,NA,TRBD1,TRBJ1-5
CASSQSGTKSDEQFF,TGTGCCAGCAGTCAGTCCGGGACTAAGAGCGATGAGCAGTTCTTC,TRBV28,NA,TRBD2,TRBJ2-1
CATSRAGTGWGNEQFF,TGTGCCACCAGCAGAGCCGGGACAGGGTGGGGCAATGAGCAGTTCTTC,TRBV15,NA,TRBD1,TRBJ2-1
CASSDPGGRYEQYF,TGTGCCAGCAGCGACCCAGGGGGCCGCTACGAGCAGTACTTC,TRBV11-2,NA,TRBD1,TRBJ2-7
CATPAKGIGNEQFF,TGTGCCACCCCTGCTAAGGGCATCGGCAATGAGCAGTTCTTC,TRBV6-1,NA,NA,TRBJ2-1
CSLQTGTGELFF,TGCAGCCTCCAGACAGGAACCGGGGAGCTGTTTTTT,TRBV29-1,NA,NA,TRBJ2-2
CAIKLEGAAYGYTF,TGTGCCATCAAGTTAGAGGGGGCGGCCTATGGCTACACCTTC,TRBV10-3,NA,TRBD1,TRBJ1-2
CASSLVGQSLGTQYF,TGTGCCAGCAGCTTAGTGGGGCAAAGTTTAGGGACCCAGTACTTC,TRBV11-2,NA,NA,TRBJ2-5
CASSLRPGETQYF,TGTGCCAGCAGTCTTAGACCAGGAGAGACCCAGTACTTC,TRBV6-1,NA,NA,TRBJ2-5
CASSFLNRANSGANVLTF,TGTGCCAGCAGCTTCCTCAACAGGGCTAACTCTGGGGCCAACGTCCTGACTTTC,TRBV7-9,NA,NA,TRBJ2-6
CASSSSGQANTGELFF,TGTGCCAGCAGTTCCTCTGGACAAGCTAACACCGGGGAGCTGTTTTTT,TRBV28,NA,NA,TRBJ2-2
CAGSGTVYGYTF,TGTGCCGGCTCAGGGACGGTCTATGGCTACACCTTC,TRBV28,NA,NA,TRBJ1-2
CASSVAPSRTDTQYF,TGTGCCAGCAGCGTAGCCCCTAGTCGCACAGATACGCAGTATTTT,TRBV9,NA,NA,TRBJ2-3
CASSVAADSGANVLTF,TGTGCCAGCAGCGTAGCAGCCGACTCTGGGGCCAACGTCCTGACTTTC,TRBV9,NA,NA,TRBJ2-6
CASRPHTRNNEQYF,TGTGCCAGCAGACCCCATACTAGGAATAACGAGCAGTACTTC,TRBV27,NA,NA,TRBJ2-7
CATSRELAGARYF,TGTGCCACCAGCAGAGAACTAGCAGGGGCTCGGTACTTC,TRBV15,NA,NA,TRBJ2-7
CASSLTGGTLSPLHF,TGTGCCAGCAGCTTGACAGGGGGGACCCTTTCACCCCTCCACTTT,TRBV6-4,NA,TRBD1,TRBJ1-6
CASRDREDTQYF,TGCGCCAGCAGAGACAGGGAAGATACGCAGTATTTT,TRBV5-1,NA,TRBD1,TRBJ2-3
CASKDRFLQETQYF,TGTGCCAGCAAGGACAGGTTTTTACAAGAGACCCAGTACTTC,TRBV2,NA,TRBD1,TRBJ2-5
CASSLTGGDRTGELFF,TGCGCCAGCAGCTTGACAGGGGGAGACCGCACCGGGGAGCTGTTTTTT,TRBV5-1,NA,TRBD1,TRBJ2-2
CASSQGALAGYNEQFF,TGCGCCAGCAGCCAAGGAGCACTAGCGGGATACAATGAGCAGTTCTTC,TRBV4-1,NA,TRBD2,TRBJ2-1
CASSLGDGWLREAGADTQYF,TGTGCCAGCAGTTTAGGGGATGGGTGGTTGCGGGAGGCCGGCGCAGATACGCAGTATTTT,TRBV28,NA,TRBD2,TRBJ2-3
CSVMDRRNTGELFF,TGCAGCGTCATGGACAGACGAAACACCGGGGAGCTGTTTTTT,TRBV29-1,NA,NA,TRBJ2-2
CASSLGTGDTYEQYF,TGCGCCAGCAGCTTGGGGACAGGGGATACTTACGAGCAGTACTTC,TRBV5-1,NA,TRBD1,TRBJ2-7
CASSRDFYNEQFF,TGTGCCAGCAGTCGGGACTTTTACAATGAGCAGTTCTTC,TRBV6-5,NA,NA,TRBJ2-1
CASSYWDRGHEQYF,TGTGCCAGCAGTTACTGGGACAGGGGGCACGAGCAGTACTTC,TRBV6-6,NA,TRBD1,TRBJ2-7
CASSLTGGIEETQYF,TGCGCCAGCAGCTTGACAGGGGGCATCGAAGAGACCCAGTACTTC,TRBV5-1,once,TRBD1,TRBJ2-5
CASSLGVGNTGELFF,TGTGCCAGCAGTTTGGGGGTCGGGAACACCGGGGAGCTGTTTTTT,TRBV27,NA,NA,TRBJ2-2
CASSFSQETQYF,TGCGCCAGCAGCTTTTCCCAAGAGACCCAGTACTTC,TRBV5-1,NA,NA,TRBJ2-5
CATSRGGASGRAAGELFF,TGTGCCACCAGCAGAGGTGGGGCTAGCGGGAGGGCCGCCGGGGAGCTGTTTTTT,TRBV15,NA,TRBD2,TRBJ2-2
CASSPRDRASLSGANVLTF,TGTGCCAGCAGCCCCCGGGACAGGGCTTCTCTCTCTGGGGCCAACGTCCTGACTTTC,TRBV7-2,once,TRBD1,TRBJ2-6
CASRASGATYEQYF,TGTGCCAGTAGGGCTAGCGGGGCCACCTACGAGCAGTACTTC,TRBV19,once,TRBD2,TRBJ2-7
CASSYRTSGRGTYEQYF,TGCGCCAGCAGCTATAGGACTAGCGGGAGGGGAACCTACGAGCAGTACTTC,TRBV5-1,once,TRBD2,TRBJ2-7
CASGPGATEAFF,TGTGCCAGCGGGCCAGGGGCCACTGAAGCTTTCTTT,TRBV2,NA,NA,TRBJ1-1
CASSPGKGLGEQFF,TGCGCCAGCAGCCCGGGGAAGGGCTTGGGTGAGCAGTTCTTC,TRBV5-1,NA,NA,TRBJ2-1
CASRGGETQYF,TGTGCCAGCAGAGGGGGGGAGACCCAGTACTTC,TRBV7-9,NA,NA,TRBJ2-5
CAISGQFGNNEQFF,TGTGCCATCAGCGGGCAGTTCGGGAACAATGAGCAGTTCTTC,TRBV10-3,NA,NA,TRBJ2-1
CASSSRQGSDTEAFF,TGTGCCAGCAGTTCCCGACAGGGGTCCGACACTGAAGCTTTCTTT,TRBV5-4,NA,TRBD1,TRBJ1-1
CASSLGQRLDYEQYF,TGTGCCAGCAGCTTGGGACAGCGGTTGGACTACGAGCAGTACTTC,TRBV5-4,NA,NA,TRBJ2-7
CSVRNSNQPQHF,TGCAGCGTCCGAAACAGTAATCAGCCCCAGCATTTT,TRBV29-1,NA,NA,TRBJ1-5
CASSPGFYSYEQYF,TGTGCCAGCAGCCCCGGTTTCTACTCCTACGAGCAGTACTTC,TRBV5-5,NA,NA,TRBJ2-7
CASGRLSTDTQYF,TGTGCCAGCGGCAGACTCAGCACAGATACGCAGTATTTT,TRBV2,NA,NA,TRBJ2-3
CASSLSNVLTF,TGTGCCAGCAGCTTATCCAACGTCCTGACTTTC,TRBV7-2,NA,NA,TRBJ2-6
CASSPRTGNNYGYTF,TGTGCCAGCAGTCCGAGGACTGGAAATAACTATGGCTACACCTTC,TRBV6-4,once,NA,TRBJ1-2
CASSEKRGRNTEAFF,TGTGCCAGCAGTGAAAAGAGGGGTCGGAACACTGAAGCTTTCTTT,TRBV6-1,NA,NA,TRBJ1-1
CASSTREMASGRNEQFF,TGCGCCAGCAGCACCCGGGAGATGGCTAGCGGGAGAAATGAGCAGTTCTTC,TRBV4-1,NA,TRBD2,TRBJ2-1
CASSEWRASGSSGTDTQYF,TGTGCCAGCAGTGAATGGCGGGCTAGCGGGAGTTCGGGCACAGATACGCAGTATTTT,TRBV6-1,NA,TRBD2,TRBJ2-3
CASSLTQTSVYTF,TGTGCCAGCAGCCTGACACAAACGAGTGTCTACACCTTC,TRBV28,NA,NA,TRBJ1-2
CASSPGIGYGNTIYF,TGTGCCAGCAGCCCTGGAATAGGGTACGGAAACACCATATATTTT,TRBV7-2,NA,NA,TRBJ1-3